Here is one T cell receptor beta chain with its context. The source of the sample is a study of T cell changes during pregnancy in multiple sclerosis. Germline V lookup: CDR1 SNHLY, CDR2 FYNNEI. The CDR3 runs 14 residues. Trimming cost V 6 bases and J 5 bases; bases outside gene matches: 8. Sequenced by immunoSEQ multiplex PCR; TCRdb stores in-frame clones only, minus some. The sample has tens of thousands of clones; 92% are singletons. The chain has TRBV2 and TRBJ2-7, with 9 bases matching TRBD1. This specimen was peripheral blood, taken after pregnancy. The TCR sequence derives from a female donor with multiple sclerosis, enrolled in a pregnancy study. This CDR3 reads CASSRGTGGDEQYF. CDR3 in DNA: TGTGCCAGCAGCAGAGGAACAGGGGGCGACGAGCAGTACTTC. The whole variable domain, filled in from reference TRBV2 and TRBJ2-7, reads EPEVTQTPSHQVTQMGQEVILRCVPISNHLYFYWYRQILGQKVEFLVSFYNNEISEKSEIFDDQFSVERPDGSNFTLKIRSTKLEDSAMYFCASSRGTGGDEQYFGPGTRLTVT.